A single sample is the source of the 22 T cell receptor beta chains below, sequenced in a study of CD8 T cells in Susac syndrome. A quantity of roughly 0.5 to 1 ug RNA underwent reverse transcription using random hexamers. Each CDR3 protein is one row after TCRdb ran MiXCR on the immunoSEQ multiplex PCR reads. Of roughly 200,000 distinct CDR3 sequences detected, about 95% appear once; the ten largest clones hold 0.16%. Sequencing input: CD8+ T cells from PBMCs. The source of these receptors is a human donor with multiple sclerosis.

The V gene is TRBV4-1, the J gene TRBJ2-1, with D possibly being TRBD1 or TRBD2 (6 bases each). CDR3 length: 16 amino acids. Germline V gene data show CDR1 as MGHRA and CDR2 as YSYEKL. V shed 0 bases and J shed 3 bases, with 12 bases lying between them. This CDR3 is CASSQDPGAGYNEQFF. The DNA of the CDR3 is TGCGCCAGCAGCCAAGATCCGGGGGCGGGCTACAATGAGCAGTTCTTC.

V gene TRBV30 combines with J gene TRBJ1-1; D is unclear. Trimming left V 4 bases short and J 4 bases short, with 16 bases between. Germline lookup yields CDR1 GTSNPN and CDR2 SVGIG (reference sequence). This CDR3 is 14 amino acids long. CDR3 bases: TGTGCCTGGACCCAGGATAATGGACCCACTGAAGCTTTCTTT. It translates to CAWTQDNGPTEAFF. The complete variable domain, with remaining parts taken from reference TRBV30 and TRBJ1-1, reads SQTIHQWPATLVQPVGSPLSLECTVEGTSNPNLYWYRQAAGRGLQLLFYSVGIGQISSEVPQNLSASRPQDRQFILSSKKLLLSDSGFYLCAWTQDNGPTEAFFGQGTRLTVV.

The CDR3 region is CASSLFPGSFTDTQYF. The CDR3 DNA reads as TGTGCCAGCAGTTTATTTCCGGGATCCTTTACAGATACGCAGTATTTT. The chain has TRBV28 and TRBJ2-3, with TRBD2 as a possible D gene (5 bases). Trimming took 1 base from V and 3 from J, leaving 14 bases between them. The CDR3 extends over 16 amino acids. The germline gives CDR1 MDHEN, CDR2 SYDVKM. The entire variable domain, with the rest obtained from reference TRBV28 and TRBJ2-3, is as follows: DVKVTQSSRYLVKRTGEKVFLECVQDMDHENMFWYRQDPGLGLRLIYFSYDVKMKEKGDIPEGYSVSREKKERFSLILESASTNQTSMYLCASSLFPGSFTDTQYFGPGTRLTVL.

This clonotype has only one observation. The genes are TRBV7-8 and TRBJ2-7, with D unclear. The CDR3 sequence is 14 residues long. Germline CDR1 is SGHVS and CDR2 is FQNEAQ. Trimming pared 5 bases from V and 1 base from J, leaving 12 bases between. The CDR3: CASSTLGSSYEQYF. The CDR3 nucleotides read TGTGCCAGCAGCACCCTCGGCAGTTCCTACGAGCAGTACTTC.

The V gene is TRBV27, the J gene TRBJ2-1; possible D gene TRBD2, 6 bases. Trimming removed 1 base from V and 4 bases from J, with 14 bases in between. The CDR3 consists of 16 residues. Looked up from germline, CDR1 is MNHEY and CDR2 is SMNVEV (reference sequence). For the CDR3, the DNA is TGTGCCAGCAGTTTATTGGGCGGGAACCCGTACAATGAGCAGTTCTTC. Amino acid sequence: CASSLLGGNPYNEQFF.

The chain joins TRBV29-1 to TRBJ2-5; 9 bases match TRBD1. The CDR3 is 16 residues long. Germline V gives CDR1 SQVTM, CDR2 ANQGSEA. Trimming took 0 bases from V and 4 from J; bases not matched to a gene: 9. The CDR3, as DNA: TGCAGCGTTGAAGATATGGAACAGGGGGCTTTAGAGACCCAGTACTTC. As protein: CSVEDMEQGALETQYF.

The V gene is TRBV6-1, the J gene TRBJ2-1; a weak D match, TRBD1 (6 bases). The V and J ends lost 5 bases and 6 bases respectively, with 8 bases between them. CDR1 is MNHNS, CDR2 SASEGT, per germline. This CDR3 is 12 amino acids long. For the CDR3, the DNA is TGTGCCAGCAGTTGGACAGTCAATGAGCAGTTCTTC. This encodes CASSWTVNEQFF.

This chain uses TRBV11-1 with TRBJ2-3; 7 nucleotides line up with TRBD2. There are 17 residues in the CDR3. J was trimmed by 2 bases and V by 5 bases; bases with no gene match: 13. The germline gives CDR1 SGHAT, CDR2 FQDESV (reference sequence). Here the CDR3 DNA reads TGTGCCAGCAGCGCACCAAGCGGGACGTTCCTCACAGATACGCAGTATTTT. Its protein product is CASSAPSGTFLTDTQYF.

CDR3 bases: TGTGCCCTATGGTTTGAGGGCGCGGGCTACACCTTC. Translation gives CALWFEGAGYTF. V usage is TRBV12-3 or TRBV12-4 and J usage is TRBJ1-2; D gene uncertain. The CDR3 covers 12 residues. V shed 11 bases and J shed 8 bases, with 18 bases lying between them.

A single count supports this clonotype. The chain uses TRBV20-1 and TRBJ1-2; 8 bases line up with TRBD1. The CDR3 is 12 residues long. Germline V gene sequence: CDR1 DFQATT, CDR2 SNEGSKA (reference sequence). Unmatched junction bases numbered 10, after V lost 2 bases and J lost 14 bases. This CDR3 reads CSARRYTGGVTF. As DNA, the CDR3 is TGCAGTGCTAGAAGATATACAGGGGGAGTGACCTTC.

The chain uses TRBV15 and TRBJ2-6; D assignment may be TRBD1 or TRBD2 (6 bases each). The CDR3 runs 17 residues. Germline assignment: CDR1 LNHNV and CDR2 YYDKDF (reference sequence). V was pared by 5 bases and J by 0 bases, with 14 bases between. The chain's CDR3 is CATSASGDSSGANVLTF. The CDR3, as DNA: TGTGCCACCAGCGCTTCAGGGGACTCCTCTGGGGCCAACGTCCTGACTTTC.

V and J are TRBV15 and TRBJ1-1, with D possibly matching TRBD1 (6 bases). The ends were cut back, 0 bases at V and 4 bases at J, with 12 bases in the middle. The CDR3 contains 15 residues. Germline V lookup: CDR1 LNHNV, CDR2 YYDKDF (reference sequence). CDR3: CATSREQGAGTEAFF. The DNA for the CDR3 is TGTGCCACCAGCAGAGAACAGGGCGCCGGCACTGAAGCTTTCTTT.

The chain is built from TRBV27 and TRBJ2-1; D is undetermined. The CDR3 covers 15 residues. Germline-derived CDR1 and CDR2 are MNHEY and SMNVEV (reference sequence). Trimming left V 3 bases short and J 0 bases short, with 9 bases between. The CDR3 nucleotides read TGTGCCAGCAGTTTTGGGCCGAGCTCCTACAATGAGCAGTTCTTC. Protein sequence: CASSFGPSSYNEQFF.

The CDR3, as DNA: TGTGCCAGCAGCCAAGATATCCTAGGGTATCCAAACGAGCAGTACTTC. Its translation: CASSQDILGYPNEQYF. V usage is TRBV3-1 and J usage is TRBJ2-7, with D uncertain. CDR1 and CDR2 from the germline V gene are LGHDT and YNNKEL (reference sequence). This CDR3 contains 16 residues. V gave up 0 bases and J gave up 5 bases, with 17 bases separating them.

This chain links TRBV2 with TRBJ2-1; 14 positions agree with TRBD2. CDR3 size: 17 residues. Trimming cost V 8 bases and J 4 bases; bases outside gene matches: 10. Germline CDR1 reads SNHLY; CDR2 reads FYNNEI. The CDR3: CASGSGTSGSWYNEQFF. CDR3 DNA: TGTGCCAGCGGGAGCGGGACTAGCGGGAGTTGGTACAATGAGCAGTTCTTC.

This clonotype was recorded a few times. The rearrangement links TRBV9 to TRBJ1-1; perhaps TRBD1 as D (5 bases). The V and J ends lost 4 bases and 5 bases respectively, with 18 bases between them. The CDR3 totals 15 residues. Germline loops: CDR1 SGDLS, CDR2 YYNGEE. CDR3 residues: CASSPPGRVWTEAFF. The CDR3 coding sequence is TGTGCCAGCAGCCCCCCAGGCAGGGTGTGGACTGAAGCTTTCTTT.

This chain uses TRBV27 with TRBJ2-7, with 9 bases aligning to TRBD1. This CDR3 comprises 15 residues. Looked up from germline, CDR1 is MNHEY and CDR2 is SMNVEV (reference sequence). The J segment lost 6 bases and the V segment lost 4 bases, leaving 10 bases of the junction unmatched. CDR3 sequence (DNA): TGTGCCAGCAGTTCCTCCGGGACAGGGAAGGGCGAGCAGTACTTC. Translation gives CASSSSGTGKGEQYF.

The CDR3 loop is CASSLAGASSYEQYF. In nucleotides, the CDR3 is TGTGCCAGCAGCTTAGCGGGAGCGAGCTCCTACGAGCAGTACTTC. The chain couples TRBV7-8 to TRBJ2-7; maybe TRBD2 (5 bases). From germline, CDR1 is SGHVS and CDR2 FQNEAQ. The CDR3 is 15 amino acids. V was shortened by 0 bases and J by 0 bases, with 9 bases between the two germline ends. The full variable domain, completed using reference TRBV7-8 and TRBJ2-7, is GAGVSQSPRYKVAKRGQDVALRCDPISGHVSLFWYQQALGQGPEFLTYFQNEAQLDKSGLPSDRFFAERPEGSVSTLKIQRTQQEDSAVYLCASSLAGASSYEQYFGPGTRLTVT.

This chain connects TRBV9 to TRBJ1-5; the match to TRBD1 covers 9 bases. The CDR3 consists of 15 residues. Trimming removed 3 bases from V and 5 bases from J; junction bases left unmatched: 6. Germline V gene sequence: CDR1 SGDLS, CDR2 YYNGEE. The CDR3 spells CASSAGTGRYQPQHF. CDR3 bases: TGTGCCAGCAGCGCAGGGACAGGGAGGTATCAGCCCCAGCATTTT.

The chain recombines TRBV2 with TRBJ2-6, with 10 bases that match TRBD1. The junction had 3 bases not matched to a gene; V was cut back by 2 bases and J by 2 bases. Germline assignment: CDR1 SNHLY and CDR2 FYNNEI. The CDR3 totals 17 residues. The chain's CDR3 is CASSEPGTGAGANVLTF. In nucleotides, the CDR3 is TGTGCCAGCAGTGAACCCGGGACAGGGGCTGGGGCCAACGTCCTGACTTTC.

The chain uses TRBV27 and TRBJ1-2; D unresolved. Germline V gene data show CDR1 as MNHEY and CDR2 as SMNVEV (reference sequence). With 9 bases removed from V and 4 bases from J, the gap between germline ends came to 15 bases. CDR3 length: 13 amino acids. The CDR3 coding sequence is TGTGCCAGTACCATGGGGTCCTTCTATGGCTACACCTTC. The encoded protein is CASTMGSFYGYTF.

This CDR3 reads CSASDWTANYGYTF. The CDR3 coding sequence is TGCAGTGCTAGCGACTGGACGGCGAACTATGGCTACACCTTC. The V gene is TRBV20-1, the J gene TRBJ1-2; D gene ambiguous. The germline gives CDR1 DFQATT, CDR2 SNEGSKA (reference sequence). This CDR3 contains 14 residues. Trimming took 3 bases from V and 2 from J, leaving 13 bases between them.